A single T cell receptor beta chain is shown here with its context. Between the trimmed V and J ends, which lost 4 bases and 2 bases, there was a span of 24 bases. The CDR3 is 20 amino acids. CDR1 and CDR2 (germline): MDHEN, SYDVKM. TCRdb reprocessed the 5' RACE reads with MiXCR, giving one entry per CDR3 protein. The sample lists around 33,000 distinct CDR3 sequences, roughly a quarter occurring once. Sequences were obtained from memory CD4+ T cells sorted from blood. Described subset: memory CD4+ T cells, CD4+CD45RO+CD25-. The chain has TRBV28 and TRBJ2-6, with a possible D match to TRBD2 (5 bases). This TCR derives from a female donor with breast cancer. The CDR3 loop reads CASSSGLLSYASPGANVLTF. The CDR3 DNA is TGTGCCAGCAGTTCCGGACTGTTAAGTTATGCGAGTCCTGGGGCCAACGTCCTGACTTTC.